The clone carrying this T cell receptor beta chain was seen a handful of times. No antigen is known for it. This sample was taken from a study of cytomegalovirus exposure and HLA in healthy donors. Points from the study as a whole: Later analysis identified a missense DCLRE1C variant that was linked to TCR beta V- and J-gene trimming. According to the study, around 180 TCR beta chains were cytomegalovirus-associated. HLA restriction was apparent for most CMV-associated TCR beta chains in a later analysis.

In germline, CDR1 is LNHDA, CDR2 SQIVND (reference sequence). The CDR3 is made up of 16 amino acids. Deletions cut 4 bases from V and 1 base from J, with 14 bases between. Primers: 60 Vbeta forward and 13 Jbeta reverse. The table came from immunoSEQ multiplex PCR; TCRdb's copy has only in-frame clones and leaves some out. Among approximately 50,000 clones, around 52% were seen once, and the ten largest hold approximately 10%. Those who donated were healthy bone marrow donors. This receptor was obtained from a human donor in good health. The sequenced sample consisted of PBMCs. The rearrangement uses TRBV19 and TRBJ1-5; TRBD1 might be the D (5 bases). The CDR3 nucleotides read TGTGCCAGTAGTAGGGCCGGGGGGGTGAGCAATCAGCCCCAGCATTTT. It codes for CASSRAGGVSNQPQHF.